This T cell receptor (beta chain) emerged from a study of T cells in Graves' hyperthyroidism and ophthalmopathy. Amplified TCR beta CDR3 regions derived from RNA transcripts. Primed by the HTBI set, a first-round RT-PCR was run on the TCR CDR3. One entry per CDR3 protein results from TCRdb running MiXCR on the multiplex PCR reads. The table lists approximately 330,000 distinct CDR3 sequences, 15% to 20% of them singletons, with under 55% in the top ten. V lost 3 bases, J lost 8 bases, and 13 bases lay in between. In germline, CDR1 is SGHAT, CDR2 FQNNGV. The CDR3 is made up of 13 amino acids. This clonotype appeared many times. Its target is unknown. Overall study findings and caveats: Onset of ophthalmopathy came a median around 6.2 months after the model predicted it. Most thyroid clonotypes expanded above 0.001 appeared in blood too.

The rearrangement uses TRBV11-2 and TRBJ1-2, with D possibly being TRBD1 (5 bases). Source material: blood. This TCR derives from a woman aged 50 to 60 with Graves' hyperthyroidism. CDR3 in amino acids: CASSLEGRRGYTF. The CDR3 DNA sequence: TGTGCCAGCAGCTTGGAGGGGAGGCGCGGCTACACCTTC.